The source of this TCR beta chain is a study of identical twins. TCRdb called the 5' RACE reads again in MiXCR, with one record for every CDR3 protein. This table has 450,000 or so distinct CDR3 sequences, approximately 24% appearing once. This clonotype was counted a few times. The CDR3 has 14 amino acids. The germline V gene has CDR1 ENHRY and CDR2 SYGVKD. This sample also appeared in a second study, on T cells expressing NK-cell markers.

The sequence was collected from a woman under 30 in good health. Sequenced sample: CD4+ T cells sorted from blood. This chain joins TRBV10-3 and TRBJ2-1; 7 positions match TRBD2. CDR3 protein: CAAKPGLEINEQFF. As DNA, the CDR3 is TGTGCTGCTAAGCCAGGACTAGAGATCAATGAGCAGTTCTTC.